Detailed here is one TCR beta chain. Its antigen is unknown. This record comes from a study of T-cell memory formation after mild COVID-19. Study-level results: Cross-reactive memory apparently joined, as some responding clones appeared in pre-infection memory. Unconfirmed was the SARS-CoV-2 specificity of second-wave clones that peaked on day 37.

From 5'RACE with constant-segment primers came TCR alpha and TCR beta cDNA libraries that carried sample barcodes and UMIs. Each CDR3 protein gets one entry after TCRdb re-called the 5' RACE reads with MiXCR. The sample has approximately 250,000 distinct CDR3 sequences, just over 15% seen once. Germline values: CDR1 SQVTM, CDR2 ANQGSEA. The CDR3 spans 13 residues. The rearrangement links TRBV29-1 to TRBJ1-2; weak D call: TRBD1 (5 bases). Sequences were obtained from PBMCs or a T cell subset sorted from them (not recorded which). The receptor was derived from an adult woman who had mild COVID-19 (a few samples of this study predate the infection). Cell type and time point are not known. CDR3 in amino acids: CSARDVGNYGYTF. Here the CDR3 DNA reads TGCAGTGCCAGGGACGTCGGTAACTATGGCTACACCTTC.